The text below deals with one TCR beta chain. In the original processing: Amplification with reference gene primers provided the estimates of nucleated cell counts. Clones were read by immunoSEQ multiplex PCR, and TCRdb kept only the in-frame ones, dropping some. V and J calls and clone size follow that table, whereas D and trimming were derived from the DNA. The table includes some 89,000 clones, roughly four fifths detected once. This record comes from a study of blood T cell repertoires in COVID-19. Background on the study: The study drew acute and convalescent COVID-19 samples from the United States, Italy and Spain.

This receptor was identified in a woman over 75 with acute or convalescent COVID-19. Sequenced input: peripheral blood.

The CDR3, as DNA: TGTGCCAGCAGCTTAGAAGCTAGCTCCTACAATGAGCAGTTCTTC. Protein product: CASSLEASSYNEQFF. This chain uses TRBV7-2 with TRBJ2-1; unclear D gene. CDR3 length: 15 residues. Trimming removed 1 base from V and 0 bases from J, with 7 bases in between. Germline V gene data show CDR1 as SGHTA and CDR2 as FQGNSA.